A single sample is the source of the 28 T cell receptor beta chains below, sequenced in a study of breast tumors, draining lymph nodes, adjacent tissues. The lymph nodes were axillary draining lymph nodes from breast cancer patients. From the multiplex PCR reads, TCRdb called clonotypes with MiXCR, one entry per CDR3 protein. Of about 94,000 distinct CDR3 sequences in the sample, roughly 29% are singletons; the top ten hold more than 8%. Material: axillary lymph node tissue. Receptors were obtained from a female donor with breast cancer. Some clones in this sample may be carry-over from other donors' samples.

As to this clonotype: A read error is possible here, since a much larger clone lies one base away. The chain has TRBV6-1 and TRBJ2-3; TRBD2 matches at 8 bases. The germline V gene encodes CDR1 MNHNS and CDR2 SASEGT. The junction had 9 bases not matched to a gene; V was cut back by 5 bases and J by 5 bases. The CDR3 totals 15 residues. CDR3: CASSRLANEGDTQYF. In DNA form, the CDR3 reads TGTGCCAGCAGTAGACTAGCGAATGAGGGAGATACGCAGTATTTT.

This clonotype appeared many times. The chain couples TRBV5-4 to TRBJ2-4; 8 bases are a match to TRBD2. The length of the CDR3 is 13 residues. J gave up 8 bases and V 3 bases, and 4 bases lay outside the gene matches. CDR1 SGHNT and CDR2 YYREEE come from the germline V gene (reference sequence). In DNA form, the CDR3 reads TGTGCCAGCAGCTCCCCCGGGAGGGACATTCAGTACTTC. As protein: CASSSPGRDIQYF.

This clonotype was found a few times. The chain carries TRBV6-2 or TRBV6-3 and TRBJ1-5, with D tentatively TRBD1 (5 bases). Trimming took off 5 bases at V and 6 bases at J, with 17 bases between the two ends. The germline gives CDR1 MNHEY, CDR2 SVGEGT. The CDR3 is 15 residues long. CDR3 nucleotides: TGTGCCAGCAGTACGGGGCAGGGTTCAGGTCAGCCCCAGCATTTT. This sequence encodes CASSTGQGSGQPQHF.

There are many counts of this clonotype. The chain carries TRBV4-3 and TRBJ2-3, with 8 bases aligning to TRBD1. The CDR3 is 14 amino acids. Germline lookup yields CDR1 LGHNA and CDR2 YSLEER. V dropped 4 bases and J dropped 14; count of bases not matched to a gene: 14. CDR3 nucleotides: TGCGCCAGCAGCCTACTTACCTCACAGGGGGTTGTGTATTTT. Translating gives CASSLLTSQGVVYF.

This clonotype was seen a handful of times. The junction differs from germline at one of its ends, possibly a read error. CDR3 loop: CASSHTSGGDEQFF. Here the CDR3 DNA reads TGTGCCAGCAGCCACACTAGCGGGGGGGATGAACAGTTCTTC. This chain links TRBV3-1 with TRBJ2-1; 13 bases are a match to TRBD2. This CDR3 is 14 amino acids long. CDR1 LGHDT and CDR2 YNNKEL come from the germline V gene (reference sequence).

In this sample, this clonotype turned up many times. The genes are TRBV2 and TRBJ2-5; D gene uncertain. The CDR3 covers 12 residues. Germline V CDR1 and CDR2: SNHLY, FYNNEI. Deletions cut 8 bases from V and 3 bases from J, with 10 bases between. CDR3 coding DNA: TGTGCCAGCCATCGCGCCGAAGAGACCCAGTACTTC. Protein: CASHRAEETQYF.

Comment on this clonotype: Being one base from a much bigger clone, this may be a read error. This chain links TRBV7-2 with TRBJ1-1; D remains ambiguous. Trimming took 5 bases from V and 4 from J, leaving 8 bases between them. Per germline, CDR1 SGHTA and CDR2 FQGNSA. The CDR3 extends over 12 amino acids. The CDR3 loop is CASSQGGTEAFF. CDR3 nucleotides: TGTGCCAGCAGCCAAGGTGGCACTGAAGCTTTCTTT.

This clonotype was recorded many times. This chain links TRBV18 with TRBJ2-1, with 7 positions matching TRBD2. CDR1 is KGHSH, CDR2 LQKENI, per germline. The V and J ends lost 1 base and 6 bases, in that order; junction bases with no gene match: 0. CDR3 length: 13 residues. This chain's CDR3 is CASSPRGGNEQFF. CDR3 DNA: TGTGCCAGCTCACCACGGGGGGGCAATGAGCAGTTCTTC. The entire variable domain, with the rest obtained from reference TRBV18 and TRBJ2-1, is as follows: NAGVMQNPRHLVRRRGQEARLRCSPMKGHSHVYWYRQLPEEGLKFMVYLQKENIIDESGMPKERFSAEFPKEGPSILRIQQVVRGDSAAYFCASSPRGGNEQFFGPGTRLTVL.

This clonotype came up a few times. It may be a read error: a sequence one base away is much more abundant. The conserved phenylalanine or tryptophan normally closing the CDR3 is absent here, so this likely arose from a read error. The chain employs TRBV9 and TRBJ2-1, with 8 bases fitting TRBD2. The CDR3 sequence is 13 residues long. With 3 bases clipped from V and 7 bases from J, the junction kept 3 bases outside the gene matches. Germline loops: CDR1 SGDLS, CDR2 YYNGEE. The DNA of the CDR3 is TGTGCCAGCAGCGGGGGGACTAGTAATGAGCAGTTCTCC. Translation gives CASSGGTSNEQFS.

This clonotype was recorded many times. The V gene is TRBV5-1, the J gene TRBJ2-3; TRBD1 might be the D (5 bases). This CDR3 contains 14 residues. The germline CDR1 and CDR2 sequences are SGHRS and YFSETQ. V shed 0 bases and J shed 1 base, with 6 bases lying between them. The CDR3 DNA sequence: TGCGCCAGCAGCTTGGAACAGGGCACAGATACGCAGTATTTT. Translating gives CASSLEQGTDTQYF. Combining the CDR3 with reference TRBV5-1 and TRBJ2-3 gives the whole variable domain KAGVTQTPRYLIKTRGQQVTLSCSPISGHRSVSWYQQTPGQGLQFLFEYFSETQRNKGNFPGRFSGRQFSNSRSEMNVSTLELGDSALYLCASSLEQGTDTQYFGPGTRLTVL.

In this sample, this clonotype turned up many times. A much larger clonotype is one base distant, so this may be a read error. The chain employs TRBV6-6 and TRBJ1-3; tentative D call: TRBD1 (5 bases). The CDR3 sequence is 14 residues long. Looked up from germline, CDR1 is MNHNY and CDR2 is SVGAGI (reference sequence). Trimming shortened V by 6 bases and J by 4 bases, and 13 bases separated the two germline ends. The CDR3 DNA reads TGTGCCAGCAGGCGCGGGGGGGAAGGAAACACCATATATTTT. Translation gives CASRRGGEGNTIYF.

This clonotype was detected many times. The chain is built from TRBV3-1 and TRBJ2-1, with D possibly matching TRBD2 (6 bases). Germline lookup yields CDR1 LGHDT and CDR2 YNNKEL (reference sequence). Trimming cost V 2 bases and J 8 bases, with 16 bases left between them. The CDR3 length is 15 residues. The CDR3 spells CASSQLGRSSHEQFF. The CDR3, as DNA: TGTGCCAGCAGCCAACTAGGGAGGTCCTCGCATGAGCAGTTCTTC.

This clonotype was seen only once. This may be a read error: a much more frequent sequence differs by one nucleotide. This chain uses TRBV3-1 with TRBJ2-7, with 8 bases fitting TRBD2. The CDR3 consists of 17 residues. CDR1 LGHDT and CDR2 YNNKEL come from the germline V gene (reference sequence). V shed 8 bases and J 6 bases; nucleotides not matched to a gene: 21. The CDR3 region has the DNA TGTGCCAGCGGCCGTCTAGCGGGCGTCCGCTACCTACGCGAGCAGTACTTC. Its translation: CASGRLAGVRYLREQYF.

This clonotype was counted ten times or more. The genes are TRBV30 and TRBJ1-4; TRBD1 matches 11 bases. V dropped 0 bases and J dropped 8; count of bases not matched to a gene: 8. Germline lookup yields CDR1 GTSNPN and CDR2 SVGIG (reference sequence). The CDR3 runs to 16 residues. Written as DNA, the CDR3 is TGTGCCTGGAGTGTACGGGGCGGGACAGGGGGGGAAAAACTGTTTTTT. Its protein is CAWSVRGGTGGEKLFF.

This clonotype was detected many times. The V and J genes are TRBV7-9 and TRBJ1-1, with D unresolved. Per germline, CDR1 SEHNR and CDR2 FQNEAQ (reference sequence). This CDR3 has 15 amino acids. Trimming took 5 bases from V and 1 from J, leaving 14 bases between them. As DNA, the CDR3 is TGTGCCAGCAGCGAGAGCAATTCATGGAACACTGAAGCTTTCTTT. Its protein is CASSESNSWNTEAFF.

This clonotype was recorded at least ten times. The rearrangement links TRBV6-5 to TRBJ1-2; 9 positions match TRBD1. V trimming: 5 bases; J trimming: 5 bases; junction bases outside the gene matches: 18. CDR1 MNHEY and CDR2 SVGAGI come from the germline V gene. This CDR3 has 18 residues. In nucleotides, the CDR3 is TGTGCCAGCAGTCCTTGGGGGGGACAGGGCTACCTCGATTATGGCTACACCTTC. Translated: CASSPWGGQGYLDYGYTF.

The table lists this clonotype with many counts. J is TRBJ2-5 and V is TRBV12-3 or TRBV12-4, with 7 bases aligning to TRBD2. This CDR3 has 15 residues. The junction had 6 bases not matched to a gene; V was cut back by 1 base and J by 4 bases. This CDR3 is CASSLVGGPGETQYF. In DNA form, the CDR3 reads TGTGCCAGCAGTTTAGTGGGAGGGCCAGGAGAGACCCAGTACTTC.

About this clonotype: The DNA is left out, because the CDR3 cannot be placed on it with certainty; the CDR3 is given as TCRdb lists it. This chain uses TRBV5-1 with TRBJ1-5; the table's TRBD1 call for D was not verified on the DNA. The CDR3 is 23 residues long, ends included. Per germline, CDR1 SGHRS and CDR2 YFSETQ. The CDR3: CASSFRAKDTEAFFGQGMQPQHF.

This clonotype was recorded at least ten times. V is TRBV12-3 or TRBV12-4 and J is TRBJ2-5, with TRBD1 as a possible D gene (5 bases). The length of the CDR3 is 14 residues. Trimming took off 1 base at V and 1 base at J, with 7 bases between the two ends. The CDR3 reads CASSLGGPQETQYF. DNA of the CDR3: TGTGCCAGCAGTTTAGGGGGCCCCCAAGAGACCCAGTACTTC.

The chain uses TRBV9 and TRBJ1-3; D not certain. V was trimmed by 0 bases and J by 4 bases, leaving 8 bases between them. Germline V lookup: CDR1 SGDLS, CDR2 YYNGEE. This CDR3 has 14 residues. CDR3 protein: CASSVESPGNTIYF. The CDR3 coding sequence is TGTGCCAGCAGCGTAGAGAGTCCGGGAAACACCATATATTTT.

This clonotype was counted at least ten times. CDR3: CSAEATSSGNTIYF. The CDR3 coding sequence is TGCAGTGCGGAGGCTACAAGCTCTGGAAACACCATATATTTT. The chain combines TRBV20-1 with TRBJ1-3; D remains unclear. The germline V gene has CDR1 DFQATT and CDR2 SNEGSKA (reference sequence). The CDR3 extends over 14 amino acids. V lost 6 bases and J 0 bases, leaving 12 bases between the germline ends.

The V gene is TRBV20-1, the J gene TRBJ1-5; D is possibly TRBD1 (6 bases). This CDR3 region has 14 residues. Deletions cut 5 bases from V and 5 bases from J, with 16 bases between. Germline assignment: CDR1 DFQATT and CDR2 SNEGSKA (reference sequence). The CDR3 bases are TGCAGTGCTTACAGGGCAGGAACGGATCAGCCCCAGCATTTT. This encodes CSAYRAGTDQPQHF.

This clonotype was seen at least ten times. This chain links TRBV20-1 with TRBJ2-1; 11 positions match TRBD2. The CDR3 is made up of 13 amino acids. Per the germline V gene, CDR1 is DFQATT and CDR2 is SNEGSKA (reference sequence). Trimming at V came to 5 bases and at J to 10 bases, leaving 7 bases not matched to a gene. CDR3 amino acids: CSAVTSGVGEQFF. The CDR3 DNA follows: TGCAGTGCTGTGACTAGCGGGGTGGGGGAGCAGTTCTTC.

This clonotype has at least ten counts. This rearrangement joins TRBV20-1 to TRBJ2-7; 7 bases align to TRBD1. Germline V gene lookup returns CDR1 DFQATT and CDR2 SNEGSKA (reference sequence). The V and J ends lost 3 bases and 4 bases, in that order; junction bases with no gene match: 9. This CDR3 comprises 14 residues. The CDR3 region has the DNA TGCAGTGCTAGGCCCTCCCAGGGGGAGTACGAGCAGTACTTC. Translated, it gives CSARPSQGEYEQYF.

The chain carries TRBV20-1 and TRBJ2-1; 10 bases line up with TRBD2. CDR1 and CDR2 (germline): DFQATT, SNEGSKA (reference sequence). The length of the CDR3 is 14 residues. CDR3 amino acids: CSARTSGVRNEQFF. CDR3 DNA sequence: TGCAGCGCACGAACTAGCGGGGTCCGGAATGAGCAGTTCTTC.

In its sample, this clonotype was seen once. The junction departs from the called germline gene at one end, perhaps through a read error. The chain has TRBV7-8 and TRBJ2-1; tentatively, D is TRBD2 (5 bases). Germline CDR1 SGHVS, CDR2 FQNEAQ. CDR3 length: 12 amino acids. Here the CDR3 DNA reads TGCTGCTGCGGGTACTCCTACAATGAGCAGTTCTTC. This sequence encodes CCCGYSYNEQFF.

The chain uses TRBV5-4 and TRBJ2-3; 9 bases match TRBD2. V was pared by 0 bases and J by 0 bases, with 14 bases of the junction left unmatched. The CDR3 has 20 residues. Per the germline V gene, CDR1 is SGHNT and CDR2 is YYREEE (reference sequence). The CDR3 DNA reads as TGTGCCAGCAGCTTGGTGGGCTCGCGGGAGGGCGGGTCTAGCACAGATACGCAGTATTTT. Its protein is CASSLVGSREGGSSTDTQYF.

This clonotype was counted ten times or more. The chain recombines TRBV15 with TRBJ2-1, with TRBD2 identical over 12 bases. The ends lost 5 bases at V and 5 bases at J; junction bases unmatched: 4. The length of the CDR3 is 15 residues. The germline gives CDR1 LNHNV, CDR2 YYDKDF (reference sequence). This chain's CDR3 is CATSSRLAGDNEQFF. The CDR3 coding sequence is TGTGCCACCAGCTCACGACTAGCGGGAGACAATGAGCAGTTCTTC. The full variable domain, in which reference TRBV15 and TRBJ2-1 provide the parts outside the CDR3, is DAMVIQNPRYQVTQFGKPVTLSCSQTLNHNVMYWYQQKSSQAPKLLFHYYDKDFNNEADTPDNFQSRRPNTSFCFLDIRSPGLGDTAMYLCATSSRLAGDNEQFFGPGTRLTVL.